A single sample is the source of the 12 T cell receptor beta chains below, sequenced in a study of blood T cell repertoires in COVID-19. Libraries were prepared by immunoSEQ multiplex PCR; TCRdb keeps only in-frame clonotypes and omits some of them. The top ten hold 5% to 6.5% of the sample, which has approximately 68,000 clones, roughly four fifths seen once. Source material: peripheral blood. The receptors were sampled from an older woman with acute or convalescent COVID-19.

The chain joins TRBV30 to TRBJ1-2; D perhaps matches TRBD1 (5 bases). Germline V gene sequence: CDR1 GTSNPN, CDR2 SVGIG (reference sequence). The CDR3 is 12 residues long. With 5 bases removed from V and 4 bases from J, the gap between germline ends came to 11 bases. The CDR3 region is CAWDQGSYGYTF. DNA for the CDR3: TGTGCCTGGGATCAGGGATCCTATGGCTACACCTTC. Full variable domain (remainder filled in from reference TRBV30 and TRBJ1-2): SQTIHQWPATLVQPVGSPLSLECTVEGTSNPNLYWYRQAAGRGLQLLFYSVGIGQISSEVPQNLSASRPQDRQFILSSKKLLLSDSGFYLCAWDQGSYGYTFGSGTRLTVV.

This clone was recorded a few times. The chain carries TRBV6-1 and TRBJ2-5; the match to TRBD2 covers 12 bases. V dropped 2 bases and J dropped 2; count of bases not matched to a gene: 0. CDR3 size: 15 residues. The germline gives CDR1 MNHNS, CDR2 SASEGT. The CDR3 loop reads CASSELAGGQETQYF. CDR3 nucleotide sequence: TGTGCCAGCAGTGAACTAGCGGGGGGGCAAGAGACCCAGTACTTC.

The chain joins TRBV19 to TRBJ2-1; 15 bases fit TRBD2. Germline V gene lookup returns CDR1 LNHDA and CDR2 SQIVND (reference sequence). The CDR3 length is 17 residues. V was clipped by 5 bases and J by 3 bases; unmatched bases: 5. CDR3 in amino acids: CASSGTSGGTLYNEQFF. The DNA for the CDR3 is TGTGCCAGTAGTGGGACTAGCGGGGGGACCCTCTACAATGAGCAGTTCTTC. Combining the CDR3 with reference TRBV19 and TRBJ2-1 gives the whole variable domain DGGITQSPKYLFRKEGQNVTLSCEQNLNHDAMYWYRQDPGQGLRLIYYSQIVNDFQKGDIAEGYSVSREKKESFPLTVTSAQKNPTAFYLCASSGTSGGTLYNEQFFGPGTRLTVL.

The chain carries TRBV27 and TRBJ2-7; 7 bases map to TRBD1. V lost 6 bases, J lost 7 bases, and 12 bases stayed unmatched. The CDR3 is made up of 14 amino acids. Germline assignment: CDR1 MNHEY and CDR2 SMNVEV (reference sequence). CDR3 protein: CASSLTGMLGEQYF. CDR3 nucleotides: TGTGCCAGCAGCCTGACAGGGATGCTTGGGGAGCAGTACTTC.

The chain joins TRBV30 to TRBJ1-6; perhaps TRBD1 as D (6 bases). Per the germline V gene, CDR1 is GTSNPN and CDR2 is SVGIG (reference sequence). V was pared by 1 base and J by 0 bases, with 25 bases between. The CDR3 extends over 21 amino acids. Written as DNA, the CDR3 is TGTGCCTGGAGTGGACAACAGGGATTATCAGTACGTGCCTCCTATAATTCACCCCTCCACTTT. Protein: CAWSGQQGLSVRASYNSPLHF.

The chain has TRBV19 and TRBJ1-2; 8 positions agree with TRBD1. The length of the CDR3 is 15 residues. Looked up from germline, CDR1 is LNHDA and CDR2 is SQIVND (reference sequence). J was trimmed by 5 bases and V by 4 bases; bases with no gene match: 9. The chain's CDR3 is CASSNTGTGPYGYTF. The CDR3 DNA follows: TGTGCCAGTAGTAATACCGGGACAGGACCGTATGGCTACACCTTC.

The CDR3 loop reads CASTPGGFGNQPQHF. The CDR3 bases are TGTGCCAGTACCCCAGGGGGCTTCGGCAATCAGCCCCAGCATTTT. V usage is TRBV19 and J usage is TRBJ1-5, with TRBD1 identical over 8 bases. J gave up 2 bases and V 7 bases, and 7 bases lay outside the gene matches. Germline CDR1 LNHDA, CDR2 SQIVND (reference sequence). The CDR3 length is 15 residues.

The chain employs TRBV6-2 or TRBV6-3 and TRBJ2-3, with 7 bases aligning to TRBD1. Trimming cost V 5 bases and J 6 bases; bases outside gene matches: 11. The CDR3 sequence is 15 residues long. The V gene's germline CDR1 is MNHEY and CDR2 SVGEGT. CDR3 sequence reads: CASSNFDRVGDTQYF. The CDR3 coding sequence is TGTGCCAGCAGTAACTTCGACAGGGTCGGGGATACGCAGTATTTT.

The chain carries TRBV29-1 and TRBJ2-1; TRBD2 aligns across 9 bases. The germline CDR1 and CDR2 sequences are SQVTM and ANQGSEA. The CDR3 runs 21 residues. The V gene end was trimmed by 0 bases and the J gene end by 0 bases; junction bases not matched to a gene: 18. DNA for the CDR3: TGCAGCGTTGAAGAGACAATTATAGAGCGGGGGGCACGATACTCCTACAATGAGCAGTTCTTC. It codes for CSVEETIIERGARYSYNEQFF.

The chain joins TRBV6-1 to TRBJ2-5, with D perhaps matching TRBD1 (5 bases). Trimming removed 6 bases from V and 4 bases from J, with 12 bases in between. Germline V gene data show CDR1 as MNHNS and CDR2 as SASEGT. This CDR3 comprises 13 residues. CDR3 sequence: CASSLPQGETQYF. DNA of the CDR3: TGTGCCAGCAGCCTCCCCCAGGGAGAGACCCAGTACTTC.

This clone was observed a handful of times. The chain uses TRBV5-1 and TRBJ2-5; a weak D match, TRBD1 (6 bases). The CDR3 extends over 14 amino acids. The ends were cut back, 4 bases at V and 7 bases at J, with 17 bases in the middle. Per germline, CDR1 SGHRS and CDR2 YFSETQ. The CDR3 loop reads CASSPQDSSGTQYF. The CDR3 DNA is TGCGCCAGCAGCCCCCAGGACAGCTCAGGGACCCAGTACTTC. The full variable domain, its missing parts supplied by reference TRBV5-1 and TRBJ2-5, is KAGVTQTPRYLIKTRGQQVTLSCSPISGHRSVSWYQQTPGQGLQFLFEYFSETQRNKGNFPGRFSGRQFSNSRSEMNVSTLELGDSALYLCASSPQDSSGTQYFGPGTRLLVL.

The rearrangement links TRBV29-1 to TRBJ2-2; TRBD1 might be the D (6 bases). Trimming removed 3 bases at V and 1 base at J, with 12 bases between. Germline assignment: CDR1 SQVTM and CDR2 ANQGSEA. This CDR3 region has 15 residues. CDR3 residues: CSVDSQGLNTGELFF. CDR3 nucleotides: TGCAGCGTTGATAGTCAGGGGTTGAACACCGGGGAGCTGTTTTTT.